Sequencing of this TCR beta chain was carried out in a study of shared T cell receptors in the human thymus. The CDR3 loop spans 14 amino acids. The V and J ends lost 3 bases and 3 bases respectively, with 10 bases between them. Germline V gene sequence: CDR1 SGHNT, CDR2 YYREEE (reference sequence). The repertoire was sequenced with immunoSEQ multiplex PCR; TCRdb's copy has only in-frame clones and lacks some. The profile shows 500,000 to 850,000 clones, around 87% of them singletons. Another study also made use of these data, one on human thymus T cells. That publication notes: Obtained as resections during corrective heart surgery, the thymus tissue was then studied. There appeared to be biased usage of V and J genes in thymic and blood repertoires. Thymic TCR repertoires of unrelated people reportedly overlapped highly.

The source of this sequence is a boy younger than two with a congenital heart defect. The V gene is TRBV5-4, the J gene TRBJ1-5, with a tentative D call TRBD1 (5 bases). The specimen sequenced was thymocytes. DNA for the CDR3: TGTGCCAGCAGCTACGACAGACCCAATCAGCCCCAGCATTTT. Its translation: CASSYDRPNQPQHF.